One sample yielded the 20 T cell receptor beta chains listed below, sequenced in a study of blood T cell repertoires in COVID-19 (dated by TCRdb to the early 2020s). Library prep was done by the immunoSEQ multiplex PCR assay. TCRdb holds this immuneACCESS table with in-frame rearrangements only. Some clones are missing; in checked studies, unresolved V genes explain under half, and the rest has no known cause. Within this sample are roughly 250,000 clones, with around nine tenths of them counted one time only. The top ten hold roughly 0.8% of the sample. The specimen sequenced was peripheral blood. These receptors originate from a man between 25 and 39 years old with COVID-19, enrolled during active disease.

The genes are TRBV6-5 and TRBJ1-2; 7 nucleotides match TRBD1. The junction had 9 bases not matched to a gene; V was cut back by 7 bases and J by 4 bases. Germline V gene data show CDR1 as MNHEY and CDR2 as SVGAGI. The CDR3 is 14 amino acids. CDR3 DNA: TGTGCCAGCACTCCAACAGGGACAGTCTATGGCTACACCTTC. Protein: CASTPTGTVYGYTF.

The chain uses TRBV9 and TRBJ1-5; a possible D gene is TRBD1 (5 bases). Trimming left V 2 bases short and J 1 base short, with 10 bases between. The CDR3 sequence is 15 residues long. Germline CDR1 SGDLS, CDR2 YYNGEE. The CDR3 loop is CASSVTASSNQPQHF. The CDR3, as DNA: TGTGCCAGCAGCGTGACAGCCTCCAGCAATCAGCCCCAGCATTTT.

The chain uses TRBV9 and TRBJ1-1; TRBD1 is a possible D gene (6 bases). The V gene lost 4 bases and the J gene lost 2 bases, with 18 bases spanning the gap. The germline V gene encodes CDR1 SGDLS and CDR2 YYNGEE. CDR3 length equals 16 residues. DNA for the CDR3: TGTGCCAGCAGCCCCCAGGTTGGTGGGGGCAACACTGAAGCTTTCTTT. Residues: CASSPQVGGGNTEAFF.

The gene calls are TRBV19 and TRBJ2-7; 10 nucleotides line up with TRBD1. Germline CDR1 LNHDA, CDR2 SQIVND (reference sequence). Trimming cost V 8 bases and J 7 bases; bases outside gene matches: 14. This CDR3 comprises 15 residues. The CDR3 bases are TGTGCCAGTTCCCGGTCGGGACAGGGGCTTCGGGAGCAGTACTTC. This gives the protein CASSRSGQGLREQYF.

This clone was recorded once. V and J are TRBV29-1 and TRBJ1-5; no clear D. V was trimmed by 3 bases and J by 11 bases, leaving 11 bases between them. The CDR3 consists of 11 residues. CDR1 and CDR2 from the germline V gene are SQVTM and ANQGSEA. CDR3 protein: CSVDVGEAQHF. CDR3 in DNA: TGCAGCGTTGATGTGGGTGAGGCCCAGCATTTT.

This chain connects TRBV3-1 (or the pseudogene TRBV3-2) to TRBJ1-5; a weak D match, TRBD1 (6 bases). The germline V gene encodes CDR1 LGHDT and CDR2 YNNKEL (reference sequence). V lost 2 bases to trimming and J lost 6 bases, with 14 bases between them. The length of the CDR3 is 15 residues. Here the CDR3 DNA reads TGTGCCAGCAGCCAACGGGGGGCTCGAGGTCAGCCCCAGCATTTT. Its protein product is CASSQRGARGQPQHF.

This clone was detected once. V usage is TRBV19 and J usage is TRBJ1-6; TRBD1 might be the D (5 bases). This CDR3 comprises 18 residues. Germline CDR1 reads LNHDA; CDR2 reads SQIVND (reference sequence). Deletions cut 7 bases from V and 6 bases from J, with 25 bases between. CDR3 residues: CASKAIFSRDSVNSPLHF. CDR3 bases: TGTGCCAGTAAGGCCATCTTTTCCCGGGACTCTGTTAATTCACCCCTCCACTTT.

This chain uses TRBV20-1 with TRBJ1-1, with a possible D match to TRBD1 (5 bases). The V and J ends lost 3 bases and 1 base respectively, with 12 bases between them. Germline CDR1 is DFQATT and CDR2 is SNEGSKA (reference sequence). The CDR3 is 14 amino acids. The CDR3 loop is CSASRAGPNTEAFF. The CDR3 region has the DNA TGCAGTGCTAGTAGGGCAGGGCCGAACACTGAAGCTTTCTTT.

This clone was recorded once. This chain connects TRBV5-1 to TRBJ2-1; D is undetermined. The germline gives CDR1 SGHRS, CDR2 YFSETQ. This CDR3 comprises 15 residues. Trimming pared 0 bases from V and 2 bases from J, leaving 9 bases between. The CDR3 DNA is TGCGCCAGCAGCTTGGCTTTTGGCACCTACAATGAGCAGTTCTTC. Translating gives CASSLAFGTYNEQFF.

The chain has TRBV15 and TRBJ1-5, with D maybe TRBD1 (5 bases). With 5 bases removed from V and 3 bases from J, the gap between germline ends came to 8 bases. This CDR3 contains 13 residues. Per the germline V gene, CDR1 is LNHNV and CDR2 is YYDKDF (reference sequence). The DNA of the CDR3 is TGTGCCACCAGCTTACAGGTCAATCAGCCCCAGCATTTT. Translated, it gives CATSLQVNQPQHF.

The chain links TRBV11-2 to TRBJ1-1, with 7 bases identical to TRBD1. The V and J ends lost 5 bases and 8 bases, in that order; junction bases with no gene match: 8. Germline CDR1 reads SGHAT; CDR2 reads FQNNGV. This CDR3 has 13 amino acids. CDR3 sequence reads: CASSINRDREAFF. Written as DNA, the CDR3 is TGTGCCAGCAGCATTAACCGGGACAGAGAAGCTTTCTTT. Looking up the rest from reference TRBV11-2 and TRBJ1-1 gives the full variable domain: EAGVAQSPRYKIIEKRQSVAFWCNPISGHATLYWYQQILGQGPKLLIQFQNNGVVDDSQLPKDRFSAERLKGVDSTLKIQPAKLEDSAVYLCASSINRDREAFFGQGTRLTVV.

The rearrangement links TRBV3-1 (or the pseudogene TRBV3-2) to TRBJ2-1, with 8 bases lining up with TRBD1. This CDR3 has 16 residues. Germline trimming cut 3 bases from V and 9 bases from J; bases unmatched to any gene: 13. Germline V CDR1 and CDR2: LGHDT, YNNKEL (reference sequence). The CDR3 nucleotides are TGTGCCAGCAGCCATTCTGGACAGGGAACCTATCGTGAGCAGTTCTTC. Protein: CASSHSGQGTYREQFF.

The chain has TRBV12-3 or TRBV12-4 and TRBJ2-1; 9 bases are a match to TRBD1. This CDR3 is 13 amino acids long. After removal of 8 bases from V and 8 bases from J, the junction contained 7 bases not matched to a gene. CDR3 DNA: TGTGCCAGCCTGGACAGGGGTAAGGATGAGCAGTTCTTC. Translation gives CASLDRGKDEQFF.

Only one count was recorded for this clone. V usage is TRBV3-1 (or the pseudogene TRBV3-2) and J usage is TRBJ2-1, with 9 bases that match TRBD2. The V gene end was trimmed by 0 bases and the J gene end by 3 bases; junction bases not matched to a gene: 6. Germline V gives CDR1 LGHDT, CDR2 YNNKEL (reference sequence). The CDR3 is made up of 17 amino acids. CDR3 region: CASSQDQGRGGYNEQFF. The CDR3 DNA follows: TGTGCCAGCAGCCAAGATCAGGGGCGGGGGGGCTACAATGAGCAGTTCTTC.

The V call is TRBV28, the J call TRBJ1-5; D uncertain. The CDR3 covers 16 residues. V was trimmed by 3 bases and J by 3 bases, leaving 15 bases between them. Germline CDR1 MDHEN, CDR2 SYDVKM. CDR3 bases: TGTGCCAGCAGTTTTGAGCCACAGTACCTCAATCAGCCCCAGCATTTT. Protein sequence: CASSFEPQYLNQPQHF.

V usage is TRBV5-1 and J usage is TRBJ1-1, with no clear D. CDR3 length: 15 amino acids. V lost 0 bases to trimming and J lost 1 base, with 10 bases between them. Germline V lookup: CDR1 SGHRS, CDR2 YFSETQ. CDR3 loop: CASSLEQRPNTEAFF. The DNA of the CDR3 is TGCGCCAGCAGCTTGGAGCAGAGGCCGAACACTGAAGCTTTCTTT.

The rearrangement joins TRBV5-4 to TRBJ2-1, with TRBD2 matching 13 bases. CDR1 and CDR2 (germline): SGHNT, YYREEE (reference sequence). This CDR3 contains 16 residues. J was trimmed by 9 bases and V by 4 bases; bases with no gene match: 10. The CDR3 nucleotides are TGTGCCAGCAGCCTACCACTAGCGGGGGGGCCATCTGAGCAGTTCTTC. This codes for CASSLPLAGGPSEQFF. Variable domain in full (rest from reference TRBV5-4 and TRBJ2-1): ETGVTQSPTHLIKTRGQQVTLRCSSQSGHNTVSWYQQALGQGPQFIFQYYREEENGRGNFPPRFSGLQFPNYSSELNVNALELDDSALYLCASSLPLAGGPSEQFFGPGTRLTVL.

The CDR3 sequence is CASSLVETGSNQPQHF. The CDR3 region has the DNA TGTGCCAGCAGCTTGGTTGAGACAGGGAGCAATCAGCCCCAGCATTTT. The chain couples TRBV5-5 to TRBJ1-5, with TRBD1 matching over 7 bases. V gave up 0 bases and J gave up 1 base; unmatched junction bases: 4. The CDR3 is 16 residues long. CDR1 is SGHKS and CDR2 is YYEKEE in the germline V gene (reference sequence).

The chain employs TRBV5-1 and TRBJ2-7, with 10 bases that match TRBD1. The CDR3 is 15 amino acids. Germline V gene data show CDR1 as SGHRS and CDR2 as YFSETQ. V shed 0 bases, J shed 5 bases, and the junction held 5 bases outside the gene matches. CDR3 region: CASSLAGTGAHEQYF. Here the CDR3 DNA reads TGCGCCAGCAGCTTGGCCGGGACAGGGGCACACGAGCAGTACTTC.

The chain joins TRBV7-9 to TRBJ2-2; 8 positions agree with TRBD1. J lost 1 base, V lost 1 base, and 5 bases had no gene match. The length of the CDR3 is 17 residues. Germline V gene lookup returns CDR1 SEHNR and CDR2 FQNEAQ (reference sequence). The CDR3 DNA reads as TGTGCCAGCAGCTTAGGGCCGGGGACAGGGAACACCGGGGAGCTGTTTTTT. Its protein is CASSLGPGTGNTGELFF. Combining the CDR3 with reference TRBV7-9 and TRBJ2-2 gives the whole variable domain DTGVSQNPRHKITKRGQNVTFRCDPISEHNRLYWYRQTLGQGPEFLTYFQNEAQLEKSRLLSDRFSAERPKGSFSTLEIQRTEQGDSAMYLCASSLGPGTGNTGELFFGEGSRLTVL.